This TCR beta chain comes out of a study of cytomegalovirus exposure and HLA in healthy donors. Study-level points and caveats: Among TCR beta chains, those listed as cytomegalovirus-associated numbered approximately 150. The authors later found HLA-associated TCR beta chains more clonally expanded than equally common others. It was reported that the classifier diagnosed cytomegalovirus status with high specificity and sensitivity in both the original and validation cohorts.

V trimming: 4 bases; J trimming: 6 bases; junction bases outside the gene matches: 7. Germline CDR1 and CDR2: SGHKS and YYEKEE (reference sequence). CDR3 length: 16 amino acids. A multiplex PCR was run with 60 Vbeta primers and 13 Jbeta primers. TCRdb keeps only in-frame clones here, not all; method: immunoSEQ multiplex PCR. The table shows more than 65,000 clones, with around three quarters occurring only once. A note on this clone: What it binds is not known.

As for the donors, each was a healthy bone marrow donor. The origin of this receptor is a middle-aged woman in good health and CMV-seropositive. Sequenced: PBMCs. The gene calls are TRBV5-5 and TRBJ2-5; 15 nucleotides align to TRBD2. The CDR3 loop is CASSMGLAGGLKTQYF. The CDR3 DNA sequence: TGTGCCAGCAGCATGGGACTAGCGGGAGGCCTCAAGACCCAGTACTTC. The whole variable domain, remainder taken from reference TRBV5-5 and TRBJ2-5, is DAGVTQSPTHLIKTRGQQVTLRCSPISGHKSVSWYQQVLGQGPQFIFQYYEKEERGRGNFPDRFSARQFPNYSSELNVNALLLGDSALYLCASSMGLAGGLKTQYFGPGTRLLVL.